Each of the 29 T cell receptor beta chains below was sequenced from the same sample in a study of Ad26.COV2.S vaccination and SARS-CoV-2 variants. The protocol was immunoSEQ multiplex PCR, while the TCRdb copy is restricted to in-frame clones and leaves out a portion. The sample records about 350,000 clones, 88% being singletons. The treatment is: about 20 received Ad26.COV2.S at low or high dose, single or two shots; 5 received placebo; per-sample allocation not given. Vaccine and placebo recipients were sampled on day 63 after the first injection. Material: peripheral blood, obtained in a trial of Ad26.COV2.S vaccine versus placebo. Source of these receptors: a person between 18 and 65 years old who received the Ad26.COV2.S COVID-19 vaccine or a placebo.

The V call is TRBV4-1, the J call TRBJ2-2, with D uncertain. Germline loops: CDR1 MGHRA, CDR2 YSYEKL. With 0 bases removed from V and 0 bases from J, the gap between germline ends came to 17 bases. The CDR3 has 19 residues. CDR3 nucleotide sequence: TGCGCCAGCAGCCAAGACCCCCTTTTGCTGACCTCGAACACCGGGGAGCTGTTTTTT. Encoded protein: CASSQDPLLLTSNTGELFF.

The rearrangement links TRBV19 to TRBJ2-1; perhaps TRBD2 as D (6 bases). Trimming took 3 bases from V and 7 from J, leaving 10 bases between them. Germline values: CDR1 LNHDA, CDR2 SQIVND (reference sequence). CDR3 length: 13 amino acids. In DNA, the CDR3 is TGTGCCAGTAGTATGGGTGGAGGGAATGAGCAGTTCTTC. It translates to CASSMGGGNEQFF.

This chain joins TRBV7-3 and TRBJ2-3; possible D gene TRBD2, 7 bases. V lost 1 base to trimming and J lost 7 bases, with 12 bases between them. Germline CDR1 reads SGHTA; CDR2 reads FQGTGA. The CDR3 spans 14 residues. CDR3 residues: CASSLREGGNTQYF. As DNA, the CDR3 is TGTGCCAGCAGCTTAAGGGAGGGGGGGAATACGCAGTATTTT.

The CDR3 coding sequence is TGTGCCAGCAGCTTAACTTTTGGGAGCTCCTCCTACGAGCAGTACTTC. The encoded protein is CASSLTFGSSSYEQYF. The chain links TRBV7-9 to TRBJ2-7, with D possibly being TRBD2 (5 bases). CDR1 and CDR2 (germline): SEHNR, FQNEAQ (reference sequence). The CDR3 has 16 residues. Trimming took 2 bases from V and 0 from J, leaving 14 bases between them.

The chain employs TRBV12-3 or TRBV12-4 and TRBJ2-2, with D unclear. V was pared by 8 bases and J by 0 bases, with 7 bases between. The length of the CDR3 is 13 residues. The CDR3 loop reads CASAKTNTGELFF. The CDR3 bases are TGTGCCAGCGCGAAGACGAACACCGGGGAGCTGTTTTTT.

This clone was counted once. This chain joins TRBV9 and TRBJ2-7, with D possibly being TRBD1 (6 bases). Trimming pared 3 bases from V and 4 bases from J, leaving 17 bases between. CDR3 length equals 15 residues. Germline V gene data show CDR1 as SGDLS and CDR2 as YYNGEE. The CDR3: CASSGDPTGQYEQYF. The CDR3 DNA sequence: TGTGCCAGCAGCGGAGACCCCACAGGGCAGTACGAGCAGTACTTC.

This chain links TRBV19 with TRBJ1-5; 10 bases are a match to TRBD1. Trimming removed 4 bases from V and 3 bases from J; junction bases left unmatched: 3. This CDR3 has 15 residues. Germline V gene sequence: CDR1 LNHDA, CDR2 SQIVND (reference sequence). The CDR3 loop reads CASSNGQGVNQPQHF. The CDR3 DNA is TGTGCCAGTAGTAACGGACAGGGGGTCAATCAGCCCCAGCATTTT.

The CDR3 here is CASSVTGGQWDTIYF. The CDR3 DNA sequence: TGTGCCAGCAGCGTTACGGGGGGTCAGTGGGACACCATATATTTT. The gene calls are TRBV9 and TRBJ1-3; D possibly corresponds to TRBD1 (5 bases). CDR3 length: 15 amino acids. Germline lookup yields CDR1 SGDLS and CDR2 YYNGEE. Trimming stripped 2 bases from V and 8 bases from J, with 17 bases between.

The chain couples TRBV5-4 to TRBJ1-4; D is unresolved. Germline V gene sequence: CDR1 SGHNT, CDR2 YYREEE (reference sequence). V lost 0 bases, J lost 4 bases, and 19 bases lay in between. CDR3 length: 18 amino acids. The CDR3 loop is CASSLALGSGLVNEKLFF. CDR3 DNA sequence: TGTGCCAGCAGCTTGGCCTTAGGGTCCGGGCTCGTTAATGAAAAACTGTTTTTT.

This sequence joins TRBV5-1 and TRBJ2-7, with a possible D match to TRBD1 (6 bases). This CDR3 has 15 residues. Germline V lookup: CDR1 SGHRS, CDR2 YFSETQ. V lost 3 bases and J lost 5, with 18 bases in between. CDR3 region: CASSSRDLRGHEQYF. The DNA of the CDR3 is TGCGCCAGCAGCTCCCGGGACCTCAGGGGTCACGAGCAGTACTTC. Complete variable domain (other parts from reference TRBV5-1 and TRBJ2-7): KAGVTQTPRYLIKTRGQQVTLSCSPISGHRSVSWYQQTPGQGLQFLFEYFSETQRNKGNFPGRFSGRQFSNSRSEMNVSTLELGDSALYLCASSSRDLRGHEQYFGPGTRLTVT.

The rearrangement uses TRBV11-1 and TRBJ1-1; D call uncertain. The CDR3 extends over 14 amino acids. Germline-derived CDR1 and CDR2 are SGHAT and FQDESV (reference sequence). Trimming cost V 2 bases and J 5 bases, with 12 bases left between them. The CDR3 sequence: CASSLSRWGTEAFF. In DNA, the CDR3 is TGTGCCAGCAGCTTATCTAGGTGGGGAACTGAAGCTTTCTTT.

This sequence joins TRBV14 and TRBJ2-4; TRBD2 matches at 14 bases. V was clipped by 4 bases and J by 1 base; unmatched bases: 9. The V gene's germline CDR1 is SGHDN and CDR2 FVKESK. There are 19 residues in the CDR3. CDR3 in amino acids: CASSPTGTSGRGAKNIQYF. The CDR3 DNA sequence: TGTGCCAGCAGCCCTACCGGGACTAGCGGGAGAGGTGCCAAAAACATTCAGTACTTC.

The chain joins TRBV9 to TRBJ1-1; no clear D. The germline CDR1 and CDR2 sequences are SGDLS and YYNGEE. This CDR3 comprises 14 residues. Trimming shortened V by 3 bases and J by 3 bases, and 12 bases separated the two germline ends. This CDR3 is CASSAWTEYTEAFF. The DNA of the CDR3 is TGTGCCAGCAGCGCTTGGACGGAATACACTGAAGCTTTCTTT.

The chain carries TRBV5-4 and TRBJ2-3; D is possibly TRBD2 (5 bases). V was pared by 1 base and J by 1 base, with 10 bases between. Germline assignment: CDR1 SGHNT and CDR2 YYREEE (reference sequence). There are 15 residues in the CDR3. The CDR3 region is CASSLTGMGTDTQYF. The CDR3 DNA sequence: TGTGCCAGCAGCTTGACGGGGATGGGCACAGATACGCAGTATTTT.

The V and J genes are TRBV25-1 and TRBJ2-7; D uncertain. The germline V gene has CDR1 MGHDK and CDR2 SYGVNS. This CDR3 has 12 residues. Trimming pared 4 bases from V and 3 bases from J, leaving 7 bases between. CDR3 nucleotide sequence: TGTGCCAGCAGTGTAGACTTCTACGAGCAGTACTTC. The encoded protein is CASSVDFYEQYF.

The chain couples TRBV30 to TRBJ2-7, with a tentative D call TRBD1 (6 bases). Germline-derived CDR1 and CDR2 are GTSNPN and SVGIG (reference sequence). Trimming removed 4 bases at V and 0 bases at J, with 13 bases between. CDR3 length: 14 residues. The CDR3 nucleotides are TGTGCCTGGAACCCCAGGGGTAGCTCCTACGAGCAGTACTTC. It codes for CAWNPRGSSYEQYF.

V gene TRBV3-1 (or the pseudogene TRBV3-2) combines with J gene TRBJ1-6, with D unclear. The length of the CDR3 is 14 residues. The germline gives CDR1 LGHDT, CDR2 YNNKEL (reference sequence). The V gene lost 2 bases and the J gene lost 4 bases, with 6 bases spanning the gap. This CDR3 reads CASSQRGYNSPLHF. DNA of the CDR3: TGTGCCAGCAGCCAAAGAGGTTATAATTCACCCCTCCACTTT.

This clone has just a few counts. The J gene is TRBJ1-2, the V gene TRBV7-3; D is undetermined. Germline CDR1 is SGHTA and CDR2 is FQGTGA. The V gene lost 4 bases and the J gene lost 0 bases, with 9 bases spanning the gap. The CDR3 extends over 14 amino acids. The CDR3 coding sequence is TGTGCCAGCAGCTCTACTAGGTCTAACTATGGCTACACCTTC. It specifies CASSSTRSNYGYTF.

This chain connects TRBV6-5 to TRBJ2-7; TRBD1 aligns across 7 bases. This CDR3 region has 14 residues. Germline V gene sequence: CDR1 MNHEY, CDR2 SVGAGI. J was trimmed by 5 bases and V by 5 bases; bases with no gene match: 9. The chain's CDR3 is CASSRTGERHEQYF. CDR3 sequence (DNA): TGTGCCAGCAGTCGCACAGGGGAGAGGCACGAGCAGTACTTC.

CDR3 protein: CASSQGFRGRGGELFF. CDR3 nucleotide sequence: TGCGCCAGCAGCCAAGGATTCCGGGGGCGGGGCGGGGAGCTGTTTTTT. The chain employs TRBV4-3 and TRBJ2-2; D is perhaps TRBD1 or TRBD2 (6 bases each). CDR1 and CDR2 (germline): LGHNA, YSLEER. This CDR3 region has 16 residues. V lost 1 base and J lost 7, with 16 bases in between.

This clone has a single count. The chain joins TRBV5-5 to TRBJ1-5, with D unclear. The V gene lost 0 bases and the J gene lost 5 bases, with 12 bases spanning the gap. The germline gives CDR1 SGHKS, CDR2 YYEKEE (reference sequence). This CDR3 has 15 amino acids. CDR3 in amino acids: CASSLENMPHQPQHF. The CDR3, as DNA: TGTGCCAGCAGCTTGGAAAACATGCCTCATCAGCCCCAGCATTTT.

The rearrangement joins TRBV6-2 or TRBV6-3 to TRBJ2-3; the D gene is possibly TRBD2 (6 bases). Trimming left V 4 bases short and J 0 bases short, with 14 bases between. The germline V gene has CDR1 MNHEY and CDR2 SVGEGT. The CDR3 is 16 residues long. This CDR3 is CASSSLGTASTDTQYF. DNA for the CDR3: TGTGCCAGCAGTTCTTTGGGGACTGCTAGCACAGATACGCAGTATTTT.

The chain combines TRBV5-4 with TRBJ2-3; D is perhaps TRBD2 (7 bases). CDR1 and CDR2 (germline): SGHNT, YYREEE (reference sequence). Between the trimmed V and J ends, which lost 4 bases and 3 bases, there was a span of 21 bases. This CDR3 comprises 17 residues. This CDR3 is CASSPRGGGLSTDTQYF. DNA for the CDR3: TGTGCCAGCAGCCCTAGGGGAGGGGGGTTAAGTACAGATACGCAGTATTTT.

The chain uses TRBV6-5 and TRBJ1-5; D is possibly TRBD1 (6 bases). The V end was cut by 10 bases, the J end by 2 bases, with 15 bases between. This CDR3 region has 14 residues. CDR1 and CDR2 from the germline V gene are MNHEY and SVGAGI. The CDR3 nucleotides are TGTGCCACCGGGGGGCCGAGGGGCAATCAGCCCCAGCATTTT. It codes for CATGGPRGNQPQHF.

This clone was recorded only once. V is TRBV13 and J is TRBJ2-3; tentatively, D is TRBD2 (5 bases). Trimming cost V 1 base and J 2 bases, with 16 bases left between them. Looked up from germline, CDR1 is PRHDT and CDR2 is FYEKMQ (reference sequence). The CDR3 extends over 17 amino acids. The CDR3 reads CASSLEGGLADTDTQYF. CDR3 nucleotides: TGTGCCAGCAGCTTAGAAGGCGGGCTTGCGGACACAGATACGCAGTATTTT.

The chain recombines TRBV7-3 with TRBJ2-3; 9 bases fit TRBD1. Germline CDR1 and CDR2: SGHTA and FQGTGA. The trim removed 5 bases at V and 9 bases at J, leaving 15 bases unmatched. This CDR3 has 16 residues. This chain's CDR3 is CASSLTGGEGSGTQYF. In DNA form, the CDR3 reads TGTGCCAGCAGCCTTACAGGGGGCGAAGGGAGCGGAACGCAGTATTTT. The variable domain in full, completed from reference TRBV7-3 and TRBJ2-3, reads GAGVSQTPSNKVTEKGKYVELRCDPISGHTALYWYRQSLGQGPEFLIYFQGTGAADDSGLPNDRFFAVRPEGSVSTLKIQRTERGDSAVYLCASSLTGGEGSGTQYFGPGTRLTVL.

V usage is TRBV4-3 and J usage is TRBJ1-2; TRBD1 is a possible D gene (5 bases). The CDR3 is 15 amino acids. Germline CDR1 and CDR2: LGHNA and YSLEER. The V gene lost 0 bases and the J gene lost 9 bases, with 17 bases spanning the gap. CDR3: CASSQEKAGSGRYTF. The CDR3 coding sequence is TGCGCCAGCAGCCAAGAAAAAGCAGGGAGCGGACGCTACACCTTC.

This clone was counted once. The genes are TRBV6-4 and TRBJ2-7, with TRBD2 as a possible D gene (6 bases). The CDR3 consists of 15 residues. CDR1 MRHNA and CDR2 SNTAGT come from the germline V gene. V was pared by 3 bases and J by 3 bases, with 15 bases between. This CDR3 is CASSEAYGSGYEQYF. The DNA of the CDR3 is TGTGCCAGCAGTGAGGCATACGGGAGTGGCTACGAGCAGTACTTC.

The chain recombines TRBV10-3 with TRBJ2-3, with TRBD2 identical over 11 bases. The J segment lost 3 bases and the V segment lost 10 bases, leaving 6 bases of the junction unmatched. Germline V lookup: CDR1 ENHRY, CDR2 SYGVKD. This CDR3 contains 14 residues. Here the CDR3 reads CATSGRFMTDTQYF. For the CDR3, the DNA is TGTGCCACTAGCGGGAGGTTTATGACAGATACGCAGTATTTT.